Below, one T cell receptor (beta chain) is given with its context. This clone was picked up a small number of times. Its recognized antigen is unknown. No base quality information exists; no much larger clone differs at one position. The collaborating institutions used their own protocols to collect whole blood in K2EDTA tubes. For TCRbeta analysis, collaborators shipped samples as frozen whole blood, isolated PBMCs, or DNA extracted from either of those sample types. The sample comes from a study of blood T cell repertoires in COVID-19 (dated by TCRdb to 2019 to 2021). For the study in its entirety: The collaborator samples originated in the United States, Italy and Spain and spanned the acute and convalescent phases of COVID-19. The prospective study material was composed of cDNA or gDNA derived from T cells, B-cell-depleted T cells, or PBMCs. The samples were drawn from the first 160 participants of the ongoing ImmuneRACE study and from some 1,300 subjects provided by 6 global collaborators. Deeply sampled blood TCRbeta repertoires from subjects exposed to, actively infected with, or recovered from COVID-19 were included in the dataset. A de-identified subject ID, COVID-19 status, age in years and sex were almost always included in the sample metadata. Where HLA class I and class II types were available, the types were taken from metadata supplied by the sample provider, not from assay-based typing. The repertoires were released in a freely available public database meant as a resource for research on the immune response to SARS-CoV-2.

The germline V gene provides CDR1 SGHRS and CDR2 YFSETQ. Ends trimmed: V by 3 bases, J by 3 bases; bases unmatched to a gene: 2. The cysteine opens and the phenylalanine closes a CDR3 of 14 amino acids. Left in the record is the CDR3 DNA by itself, 42 bases read in frame from the first base. TCRbeta CDR3 regions were amplified from genomic DNA using the immunoSEQ Assay, a bias-controlled multiplex PCR. Concerning the study's data processing: The number of nucleated cells in each sample was estimated by amplification of reference gene primers within the assay. To quantify the absolute abundance of each unique TCRbeta CDR3 rearrangement, sequence reads were collapsed and filtered. For each sample, productive Simpson clonality was calculated by taking the square root of Simpson's diversity index across productive rearrangements. TCRdb obtained this table from immuneACCESS and retained in-frame rearrangements with V and J assigned. These tables miss some clones; where compared with another copy, unresolved V genes account for less than half of the shortfall, and the remainder is unexplained. That table gives V, J and clone size, and the DNA gave D and trimming. Here the sample has roughly 150,000 clones; roughly 80% occur a single time. The leading ten clones occupy roughly 0.6% of the sample.

Study-level results and caveats: Clinical and demographic metadata were provided uncurated, with the amount varying by source and participant.

Material for sequencing was peripheral blood. The source is a man between 60 and 70 years old with acute or convalescent COVID-19. Recombination linked TRBV5-1 to TRBJ2-2, and 7 junction bases match TRBD1. The DNA sequence follows: TGCGCCAGCAGCTCGGGACAGCACACCGGGGAGCTGTTTTTT. Its coded protein is CASSSGQHTGELFF.